Described below is a single T cell receptor (beta chain) sequence and its context. From germline, CDR1 is SQVTM and CDR2 ANQGSEA. Losses at the gene ends were 5 bases for V and 2 bases for J; bases not matched to a gene: 5. The CDR3 loop spans 14 amino acids. The data originate from a study of blood T cell repertoires in COVID-19. Some clones are missing from TCRdb's copy, which holds only in-frame ones; the method was immunoSEQ multiplex PCR. The data hold under 150,000 clones, with roughly four fifths observed a single time. The material sequenced was PBMCs or T cells enriched from blood (not recorded which). The clonotype originates from a man between 25 and 39 years old who had recovered from COVID-19. The chain joins TRBV29-1 to TRBJ2-3; 9 bases fit TRBD2. The CDR3 here is CSVSIAGDTDTQYF. CDR3 in DNA: TGCAGCGTTTCAATAGCGGGGGACACAGATACGCAGTATTTT.